This is a list of T cell receptor beta chains from one sample in a study of T cell repertoires in ileal Crohn's disease. TCRdb's copy holds only in-frame clones and misses some; the assay was immunoSEQ multiplex PCR. Altogether about 31,000 clones are present, around 80% being singletons, with the ten largest covering about 6%. Sequenced sample: ileal tissue. The receptor set was obtained from an adult with Crohn's disease. Each CDR3 is given with its conserved first and last residue. The D gene is left open where the match is weak. Size tells how often a clone was seen (once, few, many) or the class of an expanded clone, and some rows leave it out.

D	size	V	CDR3
-	-	TRBV6-1	CASTLMEDTGELFF
-	-	TRBV7-8	CASSLGQASTDTQYF
-	-	TRBV4-2	CASSQLDRSWEQYF
TRBD1	once	TRBV27	CASSRTGFVTDTQYF
TRBD1	-	TRBV9	CASSEGQGPGYTF
TRBD1	-	TRBV25-1	CASSGDREAGELFF
TRBD1	-	TRBV5-1	CASSLGDRVGQPQHF
TRBD2	-	TRBV18	CASSRTSGGATNTGELFF
TRBD2	-	TRBV2	CASRGLAETQYF
-	-	TRBV11-2	CASSLDYTYEQYF
TRBD1	few	TRBV11-2	CASSQYRGRGYTF
-	-	TRBV10-3	CAISSADRHYGYTF
-	-	TRBV7-8	CASSPSAGNGNTIYF
-	once	TRBV21-1	CASSYTHGANDTGGNTEAFF
TRBD1	-	TRBV2	CASSGGQVANYGYTF
-	-	TRBV19	CASSMGAFSGANVLTF
TRBD2	-	TRBV2	CASNPLGTSGDEQYF
TRBD2	-	TRBV7-2	CASSPPGLASTDTQYF
TRBD1	-	TRBV7-2	CASSLEGQISNTEAFF
-	-	TRBV30	CAWSVGVTANTGELFF
TRBD1	-	TRBV7-9	CASSMGTTGTGYSPLHF
TRBD1	-	TRBV4-3	CASGPTGGSYEQYF
TRBD1	-	TRBV9	CASSGGQGEETQYF
TRBD1	-	TRBV11-2	CASSLMRTGMEGGYTF
-	-	TRBV29-1	CSVDDFRLSQNEQFF
TRBD2	few	TRBV10-3	CAINPLAGAGTGELFF
TRBD1	-	TRBV19	CASSIDKTGATEAFF
TRBD1	-	TRBV5-6	CASSIRDRESTEAFF
-	-	TRBV12-5	CASIQGGHNQPQYF
TRBD1	-	TRBV19	CASSKGGHTEAFF
-	few	TRBV6-6	CASSYGPNEKLFF
TRBD1	-	TRBV6-6	CASSYATGDPYEQYF
-	-	TRBV7-9	CASSSLTGELFF
-	-	TRBV7-2	CASSSPDRRETQYF
-	few	TRBV27	CASRESYMNTEAFF
-	-	TRBV4-3	CASSQDMGALTEAFF
-	-	TRBV20-1	CSATGAEGYTF
TRBD1	-	TRBV9	CASSGRQGHYGYTF
-	-	TRBV4-1	CASSQDPGARRITSEKLFF
-	few	TRBV4-3	CASSQALSSYNSPLHF
TRBD2	-	TRBV7-2	CASSVLTSGGNEQFF
TRBD1	few	TRBV4-2	CASSQITGANTEAFF
TRBD2	-	TRBV6-5	CASSYSGGEGTDTQYF
TRBD1	-	TRBV5-6	CASSFGDRAVRDF
-	-	TRBV5-4	CASSSGQWNSPLHF
-	once	TRBV6-5	CASSLGHMNTEAFF
-	-	TRBV2	CASSTQSIANTEAFF
-	-	TRBV19	CASSIPRRPDMNTEAFF
TRBD1	few	TRBV4-3	CASSSSARYRGRNTGELFF
-	-	TRBV19	CASTRGGRVDSPLHF
TRBD1	few	TRBV4-2	CASSPDRGRSEAFF